This is a list of T cell receptor beta chains from one sample in a study of T-cell memory formation after mild COVID-19. TCRdb redid the calling of the 5' RACE reads with MiXCR, one entry per CDR3 protein. The sample shows some 440,000 distinct CDR3 sequences, approximately 23% of them seen only once. The sample consisted of PBMCs or a T cell subset sorted from them (not recorded which). Receptors originate from an adult woman who had mild COVID-19 (a few samples of this study predate the infection). Cell type and time point are not known. Both conserved end residues are part of each CDR3. D genes are given only for firm matches. The size entry is marked missing in some rows and otherwise reads once, few, many or a size class.

clone size: -
J gene: TRBJ2-2
D gene: TRBD1
V gene: TRBV7-6
CDR3 protein: CASSSQGAGTGELFF
CDR3 DNA: TGTGCCAGCAGCTCACAGGGGGCTGGAACCGGGGAGCTGTTTTTT

clone size: -
J gene: TRBJ2-7
D gene: -
V gene: TRBV6-6
CDR3 protein: CASGTGTVSYEQYF
CDR3 DNA: TGTGCCAGCGGAACCGGGACGGTCTCCTACGAGCAGTACTTC

clone size: -
J gene: TRBJ1-1
D gene: -
V gene: TRBV18
CDR3 protein: CASSRDLSRGTEAFF
CDR3 DNA: TGTGCCAGCTCACGGGACCTTTCTCGGGGCACTGAAGCTTTCTTT

clone size: few
J gene: TRBJ1-2
D gene: -
V gene: TRBV10-2
CDR3 protein: CASRRDTTNYGYTF
CDR3 DNA: TGCGCCAGCAGGCGGGACACGACTAACTATGGCTACACCTTC

clone size: -
J gene: TRBJ2-3
D gene: TRBD1
V gene: TRBV29-1
CDR3 protein: CSVAYRGQADTQYF
CDR3 DNA: TGCAGCGTTGCTTACAGGGGTCAAGCAGATACGCAGTATTTT

clone size: -
J gene: TRBJ2-1
D gene: TRBD2
V gene: TRBV18
CDR3 protein: CASSPPGTSGYNEQFF
CDR3 DNA: TGTGCCAGCTCACCACCCGGGACTAGCGGATACAATGAGCAGTTCTTC

clone size: many
J gene: TRBJ2-7
D gene: -
V gene: TRBV7-9
CDR3 protein: CASSFDGTYEQYF
CDR3 DNA: TGTGCCAGCAGCTTCGACGGAACCTACGAGCAGTACTTC

clone size: few
J gene: TRBJ2-7
D gene: TRBD1
V gene: TRBV18
CDR3 protein: CASSGLGQVVNEQYF
CDR3 DNA: TGTGCCAGCTCCGGGTTGGGACAGGTGGTTAATGAGCAGTACTTC

clone size: few
J gene: TRBJ1-2
D gene: TRBD1
V gene: TRBV14
CDR3 protein: CASSHGQGRGGYTF
CDR3 DNA: TGTGCCAGCAGTCACGGACAGGGGAGAGGTGGCTACACCTTC

clone size: -
J gene: TRBJ2-7
D gene: -
V gene: TRBV9
CDR3 protein: CASSQSTGMQYF
CDR3 DNA: TGTGCCAGCAGCCAGTCCACAGGGATGCAGTACTTC

clone size: -
J gene: TRBJ2-1
D gene: TRBD1
V gene: TRBV7-9
CDR3 protein: CASSLTTGGSEQFF
CDR3 DNA: TGTGCCAGCAGCTTAACTACAGGGGGCAGTGAGCAGTTCTTC

clone size: few
J gene: TRBJ2-3
D gene: -
V gene: TRBV4-2
CDR3 protein: CASSQEASQAQYF
CDR3 DNA: TGTGCCAGCAGCCAAGAGGCTAGCCAGGCGCAGTATTTT

clone size: -
J gene: TRBJ2-7
D gene: -
V gene: TRBV20-1
CDR3 protein: CSARSRQRVHEQYF
CDR3 DNA: TGCAGTGCTAGATCGAGGCAGAGGGTCCACGAGCAGTACTTC

clone size: few
J gene: TRBJ2-3
D gene: TRBD2
V gene: TRBV4-1
CDR3 protein: CASSQGLAGLDTQYF
CDR3 DNA: TGCGCCAGCAGCCAAGGACTAGCGGGGTTGGATACGCAGTATTTT

clone size: -
J gene: TRBJ2-3
D gene: -
V gene: TRBV29-1
CDR3 protein: CSVAKGGGTDTQYF
CDR3 DNA: TGCAGCGTTGCCAAAGGTGGGGGTACAGATACGCAGTATTTT

clone size: -
J gene: TRBJ2-1
D gene: TRBD2
V gene: TRBV12-3/TRBV12-4
CDR3 protein: CASSLLAGAGYNEQFF
CDR3 DNA: TGTGCCAGCAGTTTATTAGCGGGGGCTGGATACAATGAGCAGTTCTTC

clone size: -
J gene: TRBJ1-1
D gene: -
V gene: TRBV7-2
CDR3 protein: CASSLWGRRNTEAFF
CDR3 DNA: TGTGCCAGCAGCTTATGGGGACGGAGGAACACTGAAGCTTTCTTT

clone size: -
J gene: TRBJ2-1
D gene: -
V gene: TRBV19
CDR3 protein: CASSIRQAEQFF
CDR3 DNA: TGTGCCAGTAGTATAAGGCAGGCTGAGCAGTTCTTC

clone size: -
J gene: TRBJ2-1
D gene: -
V gene: TRBV29-1
CDR3 protein: CSVPTRYNEQFF
CDR3 DNA: TGCAGCGTTCCCACCAGGTACAATGAGCAGTTCTTC

clone size: few
J gene: TRBJ2-2
D gene: -
V gene: TRBV6-2/TRBV6-3
CDR3 protein: CASSDTLSPELFF
CDR3 DNA: TGTGCCAGCAGTGACACTTTAAGTCCAGAGCTGTTTTTT

clone size: -
J gene: TRBJ1-2
D gene: -
V gene: TRBV7-6
CDR3 protein: CASSLGAKVGGYGYTF
CDR3 DNA: TGTGCCAGCAGCTTAGGGGCCAAGGTTGGGGGCTATGGCTACACCTTC

clone size: few
J gene: TRBJ1-5
D gene: -
V gene: TRBV10-3
CDR3 protein: CATDREGYQPQHF
CDR3 DNA: TGTGCCACCGATCGGGAGGGATATCAGCCCCAGCATTTT

clone size: -
J gene: TRBJ1-2
D gene: -
V gene: TRBV15
CDR3 protein: CATSRVAITEINYGYTF
CDR3 DNA: TGTGCCACCAGCAGAGTGGCAATCACGGAAATAAACTATGGCTACACCTTC

clone size: -
J gene: TRBJ1-4
D gene: -
V gene: TRBV14
CDR3 protein: CASSQDNVGEKLFF
CDR3 DNA: TGTGCCAGCAGCCAAGATAATGTCGGTGAAAAACTGTTTTTT

clone size: few
J gene: TRBJ2-2
D gene: -
V gene: TRBV7-3
CDR3 protein: CASSLRVPGELFF
CDR3 DNA: TGTGCCAGCAGCTTACGGGTCCCCGGGGAGCTGTTTTTT

clone size: -
J gene: TRBJ2-7
D gene: -
V gene: TRBV30
CDR3 protein: CAWSVAVGSYEQYF
CDR3 DNA: TGTGCCTGGAGTGTCGCGGTGGGTTCCTACGAGCAGTACTTC

clone size: -
J gene: TRBJ2-1
D gene: -
V gene: TRBV24-1
CDR3 protein: CATSDPSNEQFF
CDR3 DNA: TGTGCCACCAGTGACCCCAGCAATGAGCAGTTCTTC

clone size: -
J gene: TRBJ1-5
D gene: -
V gene: TRBV12-3/TRBV12-4
CDR3 protein: CASRRDGKGPQHF
CDR3 DNA: TGTGCCAGCAGACGGGACGGCAAAGGGCCCCAGCATTTT

clone size: few
J gene: TRBJ2-1
D gene: TRBD2
V gene: TRBV9
CDR3 protein: CASSVAPTSGNIEQFF
CDR3 DNA: TGTGCCAGCAGCGTAGCTCCGACTAGCGGGAATATTGAGCAGTTCTTC

clone size: -
J gene: TRBJ2-3
D gene: -
V gene: TRBV30
CDR3 protein: CAWSVSTDTQYF
CDR3 DNA: TGTGCCTGGAGTGTATCAACAGATACGCAGTATTTT

clone size: -
J gene: TRBJ2-2
D gene: TRBD1
V gene: TRBV29-1
CDR3 protein: CSARGTVNTGELFF
CDR3 DNA: TGCAGCGCCCGAGGGACAGTGAACACCGGGGAGCTGTTTTTT

clone size: -
J gene: TRBJ2-2
D gene: -
V gene: TRBV20-1
CDR3 protein: CSAPDRSAGELFF
CDR3 DNA: TGCAGTGCTCCCGACAGGTCTGCCGGGGAGCTGTTTTTT

clone size: -
J gene: TRBJ2-7
D gene: TRBD2
V gene: TRBV5-1
CDR3 protein: CASSQLAGPAGSRGQYF
CDR3 DNA: TGCGCCAGCAGCCAACTAGCGGGCCCCGCGGGGTCTCGGGGGCAGTACTTC

clone size: -
J gene: TRBJ2-1
D gene: TRBD2
V gene: TRBV4-3
CDR3 protein: CASSPTSGRDSYNEQFF
CDR3 DNA: TGCGCCAGCAGCCCCACTAGCGGGAGGGATTCCTACAATGAGCAGTTCTTC

clone size: -
J gene: TRBJ2-5
D gene: -
V gene: TRBV3-1
CDR3 protein: CASSQAPQGGETQYF
CDR3 DNA: TGTGCCAGCAGCCAAGCCCCCCAGGGAGGAGAGACCCAGTACTTC

clone size: few
J gene: TRBJ2-1
D gene: -
V gene: TRBV12-5
CDR3 protein: CASGSGESYNEQFF
CDR3 DNA: TGTGCTAGTGGTTCAGGCGAGTCCTACAATGAGCAGTTCTTC

clone size: few
J gene: TRBJ2-1
D gene: -
V gene: TRBV4-3
CDR3 protein: CASSQGLDLYNEQFF
CDR3 DNA: TGCGCCAGCAGCCAAGGTTTAGACCTTTACAATGAGCAGTTCTTC

clone size: few
J gene: TRBJ2-7
D gene: -
V gene: TRBV5-1
CDR3 protein: CASKSLVARTYEQYF
CDR3 DNA: TGCGCCAGCAAAAGCTTGGTGGCCCGCACCTACGAGCAGTACTTC

clone size: few
J gene: TRBJ1-1
D gene: -
V gene: TRBV6-5
CDR3 protein: CASSYEGRVMNTEAFF
CDR3 DNA: TGTGCCAGCAGTTACGAAGGGAGGGTGATGAACACTGAAGCTTTCTTT

clone size: -
J gene: TRBJ2-2
D gene: TRBD1
V gene: TRBV7-8
CDR3 protein: CASSLARGQGNTGELFF
CDR3 DNA: TGTGCCAGCAGCTTAGCGCGCGGACAGGGAAACACCGGGGAGCTGTTTTTT

clone size: -
J gene: TRBJ2-1
D gene: -
V gene: TRBV7-9
CDR3 protein: CAILSRGEQFF
CDR3 DNA: TGTGCCATCCTCAGTCGCGGTGAGCAGTTCTTC

clone size: few
J gene: TRBJ2-1
D gene: -
V gene: TRBV5-1
CDR3 protein: CASSRGEGEQFF
CDR3 DNA: TGCGCCAGCAGCCGCGGGGAAGGTGAGCAGTTCTTC

clone size: -
J gene: TRBJ1-1
D gene: TRBD1
V gene: TRBV6-5
CDR3 protein: CASSYDRGMNTEAFF
CDR3 DNA: TGTGCCAGCAGTTACGACAGGGGGATGAACACTGAAGCTTTCTTT

clone size: -
J gene: TRBJ1-5
D gene: TRBD1
V gene: TRBV18
CDR3 protein: CATRTGDQPQHF
CDR3 DNA: TGTGCCACTCGGACAGGGGATCAGCCCCAGCATTTT

clone size: -
J gene: TRBJ2-1
D gene: TRBD2
V gene: TRBV5-1
CDR3 protein: CSSSGGGGNNEQFF
CDR3 DNA: TGCTCCAGCAGCGGCGGCGGGGGGAACAATGAGCAGTTCTTC

clone size: many
J gene: TRBJ2-5
D gene: -
V gene: TRBV18
CDR3 protein: CASSPGVQETQYF
CDR3 DNA: TGTGCCAGCTCACCAGGGGTCCAAGAGACCCAGTACTTC

clone size: few
J gene: TRBJ2-3
D gene: TRBD2
V gene: TRBV6-1
CDR3 protein: CASSEPSGGSTDTQYF
CDR3 DNA: TGTGCCAGCAGTGAGCCTAGCGGGGGTAGCACAGATACGCAGTATTTT

clone size: once
J gene: TRBJ1-2
D gene: TRBD1
V gene: TRBV12-3/TRBV12-4
CDR3 protein: CASRTSGQGANGYTF
CDR3 DNA: TGTGCCAGCAGAACCTCGGGACAGGGGGCGAATGGCTACACCTTC

clone size: few
J gene: TRBJ2-7
D gene: TRBD2
V gene: TRBV6-5
CDR3 protein: CASRGLLAGGEQYF
CDR3 DNA: TGTGCCAGCCGTGGGCTACTAGCGGGAGGCGAGCAGTACTTC

clone size: few
J gene: TRBJ2-7
D gene: -
V gene: TRBV6-5
CDR3 protein: CASSYSIAGSSYEQYF
CDR3 DNA: TGTGCCAGCAGTTACTCGATAGCAGGGAGCTCCTACGAGCAGTACTTC

clone size: -
J gene: TRBJ2-3
D gene: -
V gene: TRBV5-6
CDR3 protein: CASSSPSWTDTQYF
CDR3 DNA: TGTGCCAGCAGCTCCCCTTCGTGGACAGATACGCAGTATTTT